The T cell receptor (beta chain) described here comes from a study of CD8 T cells in ankylosing spondylitis. General study points: For ankylosing spondylitis blood, a TCR beta motif of 7 or 8 highly homologous variants appeared characteristic. Clones linked to disease were reported to show significant enrichment in matched ankylosing spondylitis synovial fluid.

Between the trimmed V and J ends, which lost 7 bases and 7 bases, there was a span of 20 bases. This CDR3 comprises 15 residues. Preparation of TCR beta libraries was done by quantitative 5'-RACE with molecular barcodes. TCRdb called the 5' RACE reads again in MiXCR, with one record for every CDR3 protein. The data show about 440,000 distinct CDR3 sequences, with approximately 17% seen just once and about 0.94% held by the top ten. Worth noting for this clonotype: Its specificity is not known.

The chain links TRBV12-3 or TRBV12-4 to TRBJ2-1; either TRBD1 or TRBD2 may supply D (5 bases each). This TCR came from a male donor with ankylosing spondylitis. Material for sequencing was blood, either unsorted or a sorted T cell fraction (not recorded which). CDR3 sequence (DNA): TGTGCCAGCAACCCTCCAGGGCGTCCGGGGAATGAGCAGTTCTTC. This translates into CASNPPGRPGNEQFF.